One and the same sample provided the 27 T cell receptor beta chains below, sequenced in a study of molecular identifiers for immune sequencing clone quantification. TCRdb independently ran MiXCR on the PCR reads; one entry per CDR3 protein. The repertoire holds some 650,000 distinct CDR3 sequences, with 15% to 20% as singletons. The specimen sequenced was naive CD8+ T cells from blood, with Jurkat cell RNA spiked in. Documented subset: FACS-sorted CD8+CD4-CCR7+CD45RA+ naive T cells. These receptors all stem from a human donor in good health. Some libraries in this study had Jurkat cell RNA spiked in.

This clonotype was seen many times. The chain carries TRBV5-6 and TRBJ1-5; D might be TRBD1 (5 bases). V was clipped by 5 bases and J by 6 bases, with 18 bases between them. The CDR3 runs to 15 residues. Looked up from germline, CDR1 is SGHDT and CDR2 is YYEEEE. CDR3 protein: CASSWAGGVVQPQHF. In DNA, the CDR3 is TGTGCCAGCAGTTGGGCGGGAGGGGTCGTTCAGCCCCAGCATTTT. Drawing the rest from reference TRBV5-6 and TRBJ1-5, the complete variable domain is DAGVTQSPTHLIKTRGQQVTLRCSPKSGHDTVSWYQQALGQGPQFIFQYYEEEERQRGNFPDRFSGHQFPNYSSELNVNALLLGDSALYLCASSWAGGVVQPQHFGDGTRLSIL.

This clonotype has a handful of counts. The rearrangement joins TRBV7-9 to TRBJ2-1; D not certain. Germline V gives CDR1 SEHNR, CDR2 FQNEAQ (reference sequence). With 1 base removed from V and 5 bases from J, the gap between germline ends came to 3 bases. CDR3 length: 12 residues. The CDR3 loop reads CASSLDDNEQFF. For the CDR3, the DNA is TGTGCCAGCAGCTTAGACGACAATGAGCAGTTCTTC.

Of note for this clonotype: The junction departs from the called germline gene at one end, perhaps through a read error. The chain joins TRBV6-5 to TRBJ1-4; TRBD1 aligns across 11 bases. Germline assignment: CDR1 MNHEY and CDR2 SVGAGI. The CDR3 is 15 residues long. CDR3 amino acids: CASGYGQGAGEKLFF. The CDR3 DNA sequence: TGTGCCAGCGGTTATGGACAGGGGGCAGGGGAAAAACTGTTTTTT.

This clonotype was observed a few times. V is TRBV28 and J is TRBJ2-1; TRBD1 or TRBD2 may be the D gene (6 bases each). The CDR3 is 14 amino acids. Germline CDR1 and CDR2: MDHEN and SYDVKM. Trimming stripped 3 bases from V and 9 bases from J, with 15 bases between. The CDR3 protein is CASSFAGGRAEQFF. In DNA form, the CDR3 reads TGTGCCAGCAGTTTTGCCGGGGGCAGAGCTGAGCAGTTCTTC.

This clonotype showed up many times. V and J are TRBV6-5 and TRBJ1-6; weak D call: TRBD1 (5 bases). The length of the CDR3 is 13 residues. Trimming took 0 bases from V and 11 from J, leaving 8 bases between them. Germline-derived CDR1 and CDR2 are MNHEY and SVGAGI. In DNA form, the CDR3 reads TGTGCCAGCAGTTACTCGTTGGGGGCACCCCTCCACTTT. Amino acids: CASSYSLGAPLHF.

This clonotype came up many times. The rearrangement uses TRBV6-5 and TRBJ2-3, with TRBD2 identical over 7 bases. V was pared by 4 bases and J by 3 bases, with 4 bases of the junction left unmatched. The CDR3 totals 14 residues. The V gene's germline CDR1 is MNHEY and CDR2 SVGAGI. This chain's CDR3 is CASSFAGETDTQYF. The DNA for the CDR3 is TGTGCCAGCAGTTTCGCGGGAGAGACAGATACGCAGTATTTT.

V usage is TRBV15 and J usage is TRBJ2-5; TRBD2 matches at 11 bases. The CDR3 runs to 13 residues. The J segment lost 5 bases and the V segment lost 6 bases, leaving 2 bases of the junction unmatched. Germline loops: CDR1 LNHNV, CDR2 YYDKDF (reference sequence). The CDR3 bases are TGTGCCACCAGGGGACTAGCGGAGGAGACCCAGTACTTC. Translated, it gives CATRGLAEETQYF.

This clonotype was seen repeatedly, ten times or more. J is TRBJ2-7 and V is TRBV28; D is unclear. The CDR3 runs 15 residues. Trimming stripped 5 bases from V and 3 bases from J, with 17 bases between. The germline V gene encodes CDR1 MDHEN and CDR2 SYDVKM. The CDR3 coding sequence is TGTGCCAGCAGTCCGATCATCGAGTCTTTCTACGAGCAGTACTTC. Translation: CASSPIIESFYEQYF.

This clonotype was found many times. The chain is built from TRBV7-9 and TRBJ1-2; 9 bases fit TRBD1. J gave up 5 bases and V 5 bases, and 6 bases lay outside the gene matches. Germline V lookup: CDR1 SEHNR, CDR2 FQNEAQ (reference sequence). The CDR3 runs 14 residues. In DNA, the CDR3 is TGTGCCAGCAGCCAATCTGGGACAGGGTATGGCTACACCTTC. Translation gives CASSQSGTGYGYTF.

This clonotype occurred many times. This chain uses TRBV29-1 with TRBJ1-2; 7 positions agree with TRBD1. CDR3 size: 17 residues. Germline V gene lookup returns CDR1 SQVTM and CDR2 ANQGSEA. The V segment lost 1 base and the J segment 4 bases; nucleotides outside the gene matches: 15. The chain's CDR3 is CSVEGPFTGTDGYGYTF. The CDR3 DNA sequence: TGCAGCGTTGAAGGGCCCTTCACCGGGACAGACGGCTATGGCTACACCTTC.

This clonotype was recorded at least ten times. The DNA for the CDR3 is TGTGCCAGCAGCCAAGTTGTGGGGGGCACAGATACGCAGTATTTT. It yields the protein CASSQVVGGTDTQYF. The gene calls are TRBV14 and TRBJ2-3; either TRBD1 or TRBD2 may fit D (5 bases each). Between the trimmed V and J ends, which lost 1 base and 1 base, there was a span of 9 bases. This CDR3 has 15 amino acids. Looked up from germline, CDR1 is SGHDN and CDR2 is FVKESK.

There are many counts of this clonotype. The V call is TRBV4-1, the J call TRBJ2-3; 7 nucleotides match TRBD1. CDR1 is MGHRA, CDR2 YSYEKL, per germline. CDR3 length: 15 amino acids. Trimming at V came to 2 bases and at J to 0 bases, leaving 2 bases not matched to a gene. CDR3 DNA: TGCGCCAGCAGCCAACACAGGGGAAGCACAGATACGCAGTATTTT. It yields the protein CASSQHRGSTDTQYF.

Only a few counts were recorded for this clonotype. The V gene is TRBV6-2 or TRBV6-3, the J gene TRBJ2-5; D is unresolved. With 6 bases removed from V and 4 bases from J, the gap between germline ends came to 12 bases. The CDR3 has 13 amino acids. Germline values: CDR1 MNHEY, CDR2 SVGEGT. CDR3 bases: TGTGCCAGCAGGGTTGCGTGGGGAGAGACCCAGTACTTC. Its translation: CASRVAWGETQYF.

On this clonotype: This may be a read error, as it is one base from a much larger clone. V is TRBV27 and J is TRBJ2-3, with D perhaps assigned TRBD1 or TRBD2 (6 bases each). CDR3 length: 16 amino acids. Germline V lookup: CDR1 MNHEY, CDR2 SMNVEV (reference sequence). The DNA for the CDR3 is TGTGCCGGCAGTTTGATCGGGAGCAGGGGAGCAGATACGCAGTATTTT. Its protein product is CAGSLIGSRGADTQYF.

This clonotype was observed a handful of times. The gene calls are TRBV7-9 and TRBJ2-2; D call uncertain. The CDR3 extends over 13 amino acids. CDR1 and CDR2 (germline): SEHNR, FQNEAQ (reference sequence). Between the trimmed V and J ends, which lost 5 bases and 6 bases, there was a span of 10 bases. The CDR3 loop reads CASSTRHPGELFF. CDR3 DNA sequence: TGTGCCAGCAGCACCCGACATCCCGGGGAGCTGTTTTTT.

In regard to this clonotype: A much larger clone differs by one base, so this may be a read error. The V call is TRBV5-1, the J call TRBJ2-1, with 13 bases fitting TRBD2. Germline V gene sequence: CDR1 SGHRS, CDR2 YFSETQ. The trim removed 4 bases at V and 8 bases at J, leaving 6 bases unmatched. CDR3 size: 15 residues. This chain's CDR3 is CASSQGTSGTYEQFF. The CDR3 DNA reads as TGCGCCAGCAGCCAGGGGACTAGCGGGACATATGAGCAGTTCTTC.

Of note for this clonotype: An end of the junction differs from the germline gene, which may be a read error. V usage is TRBV7-9 and J usage is TRBJ1-5, with TRBD1 identical over 9 bases. The length of the CDR3 is 14 residues. Germline values: CDR1 SEHNR, CDR2 FQNEAQ (reference sequence). The CDR3 DNA reads TGTGCCAGCAGCTCGGGACAGGGCAATAAGCCCCAGCATTTT. Amino acids: CASSSGQGNKPQHF.

Points on this clonotype: A read error may be the cause here, since a much bigger clone is one base away. The chain links TRBV5-3 to TRBJ1-4; tentatively, D is TRBD1 (6 bases). TRBV5-3 is an open reading frame whose function is uncertain. CDR3 length: 16 residues. The CDR3 is CASSSLSGTTNEELFF. CDR3 in DNA: TGTGCCAGCAGCTCGTTATCAGGGACAACTAATGAAGAACTGTTTTTT.

There are a few counts of this clonotype. The CDR3 loop is CASSSGTPNTGELFF. DNA of the CDR3: TGTGCCAGCAGCTCCGGGACACCTAACACCGGGGAGCTGTTTTTT. This rearrangement joins TRBV12-3 or TRBV12-4 to TRBJ2-2; D might be TRBD1 (6 bases). This CDR3 has 15 amino acids. Trimming took off 6 bases at V and 2 bases at J, with 13 bases between the two ends.

V is TRBV19 and J is TRBJ2-7, with 8 bases lining up with TRBD1. Germline V CDR1 and CDR2: LNHDA, SQIVND (reference sequence). J lost 5 bases, V lost 3 bases, and 6 bases had no gene match. This CDR3 contains 14 residues. The CDR3 DNA reads as TGTGCCAGTAGTATCCGGACAGGGTGGCACGAGCAGTACTTC. Translation: CASSIRTGWHEQYF.

At least ten counts were recorded for this clonotype. The chain is built from TRBV5-4 and TRBJ1-1; D remains unclear. Trimming removed 10 bases from V and 1 base from J, with 8 bases in between. CDR1 SGHNT and CDR2 YYREEE come from the germline V gene (reference sequence). The CDR3 is 11 amino acids. The CDR3, as DNA: TGTGCCGCCGTTACGAACACTGAAGCTTTCTTT. Amino acid sequence: CAAVTNTEAFF.

This sequence joins TRBV11-2 and TRBJ2-1, with 10 bases matching TRBD1. CDR3 length equals 16 residues. Germline loops: CDR1 SGHAT, CDR2 FQNNGV. The V and J ends lost 1 base and 8 bases, in that order; junction bases with no gene match: 8. CDR3 nucleotide sequence: TGTGCCAGCAGCTTAGGATGGGACAGGGGTTTAGATGAGCAGTTCTTC. Protein sequence: CASSLGWDRGLDEQFF. Full variable domain (rest looked up from reference TRBV11-2 and TRBJ2-1): EAGVAQSPRYKIIEKRQSVAFWCNPISGHATLYWYQQILGQGPKLLIQFQNNGVVDDSQLPKDRFSAERLKGVDSTLKIQPAKLEDSAVYLCASSLGWDRGLDEQFFGPGTRLTVL.

The chain employs TRBV9 and TRBJ1-1, with 7 bases lining up with TRBD1. The CDR3 contains 16 residues. CDR1 SGDLS and CDR2 YYNGEE come from the germline V gene. V shed 5 bases and J 5 bases; nucleotides not matched to a gene: 15. CDR3 nucleotides: TGTGCCAGCAGTCCCCAGGGGAAAACAGGGGCAACTGAAGCTTTCTTT. Translation: CASSPQGKTGATEAFF.

This clonotype was seen at least ten times. The gene calls are TRBV4-3 and TRBJ2-1; 7 positions match TRBD2. V trimming: 1 base; J trimming: 2 bases; junction bases outside the gene matches: 2. Germline V gene sequence: CDR1 LGHNA, CDR2 YSLEER. The length of the CDR3 is 15 residues. CDR3 residues: CASSQGDYTYNEQFF. The DNA of the CDR3 is TGCGCCAGCAGCCAAGGGGACTACACCTACAATGAGCAGTTCTTC.

As for this clonotype: This may arise from a read error, as a much more abundant clone is one base away. The J gene is TRBJ2-3, the V gene TRBV4-2, with 7 bases matching TRBD2. The length of the CDR3 is 17 residues. CDR1 and CDR2 from the germline V gene are LGHNA and YNFKEQ. CDR3 sequence: CACSQDGGGRGSDTQYF. In DNA form, the CDR3 reads TGTGCCTGCAGCCAAGATGGCGGCGGGAGAGGCTCAGATACGCAGTATTTT.

This clonotype was seen many times. The chain employs TRBV12-3 or TRBV12-4 and TRBJ2-7; D may be TRBD1 (5 bases). Trimming pared 5 bases from V and 7 bases from J, leaving 18 bases between. The CDR3 runs to 14 residues. CDR3 in amino acids: CASSPTGPGGEQYF. CDR3 nucleotides: TGTGCCAGCAGTCCAACAGGACCAGGTGGAGAGCAGTACTTC.

In this sample, this clonotype turned up once. It is unclear where the CDR3 begins or ends on the DNA, so no DNA is shown, and the CDR3 is as TCRdb lists it. The V call is TRBV9, the J call TRBJ2-2; the table's D call TRBD1 went unverified against the DNA. The CDR3 has 16 residues if both end residues are counted. The germline gives CDR1 SGDLS, CDR2 YYNGEE. The CDR3: CASSVGAGTNTGEPFF.